This record concerns one T cell receptor (beta chain) sequence. Its antigen remains unknown. The data stem from a study of beta chain features in type 1 diabetes. Study overall: Cell yields, gender and age were comparable in patients and healthy donors.

Study outcomes and limitations: Among patients, naive, central memory and Treg TCRB repertoires appeared more similar than among healthy donors. When Type 1 diabetes patients were examined, their TCRB CDR3s proved moderately but significantly shorter in all four CD4+ subsets. More deletions and fewer insertions at VDJ junctions were seen in type 1 diabetes patients.

The whole isolated RNA underwent reverse transcription, so sequencing captured expressed TCRB transcripts. Profiling relied on immunoSEQ multiplex PCR, and the TCRdb table lists in-frame clones only, not all of them. The table lists 680,000 or so clones, over 10% of them singletons. The CDR3 loop spans 13 amino acids. Germline values: CDR1 SGHTA, CDR2 FQGNSA. Trimming took off 1 base at V and 5 bases at J, with 8 bases between the two ends. Input material: naive CD4+ T cells from blood. This chain joins TRBV7-2 and TRBJ1-1; the D is unclear. The TCR originated in a young man with type 1 diabetes. This CDR3 is CASSLVLGTEAFF. In DNA form, the CDR3 reads TGTGCCAGCAGCTTAGTTTTAGGAACTGAAGCTTTCTTT.